This TCR beta chain was recovered during a study of cytomegalovirus exposure and HLA in healthy donors. The CDR3 runs to 12 residues. Germline V gives CDR1 ENHRY, CDR2 SYGVKD. The germline V and J ends were trimmed by 10 bases and 0 bases, with 9 bases remaining between them. PCR primers comprised 60 Vbeta and 13 Jbeta primers. The method was immunoSEQ multiplex PCR; TCRdb's version includes in-frame clones alone and lacks a portion of them. The data show roughly 150,000 clones, around four fifths seen once. Sequences were obtained from PBMCs. The chain combines TRBV10-3 with TRBJ1-1; the D is unclear. This TCR derives from a woman younger than 30 in good health and CMV-seronegative. CDR3 sequence: CATGALNTEAFF. The DNA for the CDR3 is TGTGCCACCGGTGCCCTGAACACTGAAGCTTTCTTT.